This TCR beta chain was recorded in a study of CD8+CD57+ T cells in acquired aplastic anemia. Genomic DNA, the template, was used for profiling of the TCR beta VDJ and CDR3. TCRdb re-derived calls from the reads in MiXCR, one entry per CDR3 protein. In the table there are around 400,000 distinct CDR3 sequences, about two thirds of which are singletons. Germline V gives CDR1 SGHNT, CDR2 YYREEE (reference sequence). Trimming left V 8 bases short and J 8 bases short, with 19 bases between. The CDR3 has 14 amino acids. The receptor was isolated from a human donor in good health, serving as a control. The chain carries TRBV5-4 and TRBJ1-4; possibly TRBD1 for D (6 bases). Sequencing was performed on sorted CD4+, CD8+, or CD8+CD57+ T cells (not recorded which) from PBMCs. The CDR3 nucleotides read TGTGCCAGTCAAAGCAGGGAGGGGGGCGAAAAACTGTTTTTT. Encoded protein: CASQSREGGEKLFF.